This T cell receptor beta chain was captured in a study of radiotherapy plus CTLA-4 blockade in lung cancer. Looking at the study overall: Objective response was observed in more than 15% of patients, and disease control in around 31%.

Focal radiation and CTLA-4 blockade (ipilimumab) were tested in chemo-refractory metastatic non-small-cell lung cancer patients. CDR3 length: 16 residues. The V gene's germline CDR1 is LGHNT and CDR2 FRNRAP. V gave up 7 bases and J gave up 4 bases; unmatched junction bases: 10. This clone was observed a few times. TCRdb's table, derived via immunoSEQ multiplex PCR, lists solely in-frame clones and lacks some. The data show just over 60,000 clones, approximately 75% seen once. The sequencing here drew on peripheral blood, taken from a patient treated with radiotherapy plus ipilimumab. The rearrangement links TRBV12-5 to TRBJ2-5, with TRBD2 identical over 12 bases. This receptor was taken from a human donor with non-small cell lung cancer who had a complete response to radiotherapy plus ipilimumab. CDR3 loop: CASAVTTSGGPETQYF. As DNA, the CDR3 is TGTGCTAGTGCCGTGACCACTAGCGGGGGGCCAGAGACCCAGTACTTC.